These T cell receptor beta chains were read from a single sample in a study of blood T cell repertoires in COVID-19. The repertoire was sequenced with immunoSEQ multiplex PCR; TCRdb's copy has only in-frame clones and lacks some. The repertoire holds about 170,000 clones, 82% seen once, with around 8% in the top ten. Sequencing was carried out using peripheral blood. The receptors shown here come from a woman aged 70 to 79 with acute or convalescent COVID-19. Each CDR3 is given with its conserved first and last residue. A D gene is named only where the DNA matches it firmly. Rows give clone size only sometimes, using once, few, many, or a class for an expanded clone.

j_gene | d_gene | abundance | v_gene | CDR3aa | CDR3nt
TRBJ1-4 | . | . | TRBV28 | CASRAQGLGNEKLFF | TGTGCCAGCAGGGCCCAGGGTTTGGGTAATGAAAAACTGTTTTTT
TRBJ1-5 | TRBD1 | . | TRBV7-2 | CASSSTGDEQPQHF | TGTGCCAGCAGCTCCACAGGGGACGAACAGCCCCAGCATTTT
TRBJ1-6 | TRBD1 | . | TRBV11-2 | CASSLDRGNSPLHF | TGTGCCAGCAGCTTAGACAGGGGGAATTCACCCCTCCACTTT
TRBJ1-5 | . | . | TRBV28 | CASSLGSGSNQPQHF | TGTGCCAGCAGTTTAGGTTCAGGGAGCAATCAGCCCCAGCATTTT
TRBJ2-1 | TRBD2 | . | TRBV29-1 | CSVCPAGGPDNEQFF | TGCAGCGTTTGTCCAGCGGGGGGCCCAGACAATGAGCAGTTCTTC
TRBJ2-7 | TRBD1 | . | TRBV11-2 | CASSTGQGWYDYEQYF | TGTGCCAGCAGCACTGGACAGGGTTGGTATGACTACGAGCAGTACTTC
TRBJ2-3 | . | few | TRBV15 | CATSRELGSTDTQYF | TGTGCCACCAGCAGAGAACTAGGGAGCACAGATACGCAGTATTTT
TRBJ2-3 | . | . | TRBV6-5 | CASSYGGLAGTDTQYF | TGTGCCAGCAGTTACGGGGGCCTAGCGGGCACAGATACGCAGTATTTT
TRBJ1-4 | TRBD1 | . | TRBV7-2 | CASRQGAATNEKLFF | TGTGCCAGCAGACAGGGGGCAGCAACTAATGAAAAACTGTTTTTT
TRBJ1-2 | . | . | TRBV2 | CASSEISSYGYTF | TGTGCCAGCAGTGAAATTAGCAGCTATGGCTACACCTTC
TRBJ1-3 | . | few | TRBV5-1 | CASSRTTGITGNTIYF | TGCGCCAGCAGCCGCACCACAGGAATTACTGGAAACACCATATATTTT
TRBJ1-2 | TRBD1 | . | TRBV6-1 | CASSHRDRLTNGYTF | TGTGCCAGCAGTCACCGGGACAGGTTGACGAATGGCTACACCTTC
TRBJ1-3 | . | . | TRBV19 | CASSPTNSGNTIYF | TGTGCCAGTAGTCCGACAAATTCTGGAAACACCATATATTTT
TRBJ1-2 | . | . | TRBV6-5 | CASRGAYGYTF | TGTGCCAGCAGAGGGGCCTATGGCTACACCTTC
TRBJ2-1 | . | few | TRBV5-1 | CASRQESSYNEQFF | TGCGCCAGCAGACAGGAAAGCTCCTACAATGAGCAGTTCTTC
TRBJ2-5 | . | . | TRBV18 | CASSLSVGGGGPQETQYF | TGTGCCAGCTCATTATCGGTTGGTGGGGGCGGTCCTCAAGAGACCCAGTACTTC
TRBJ2-2 | TRBD2 | . | TRBV6-5 | CASRRTSNSRELFF | TGTGCCAGCAGGCGGACTAGCAATTCTCGGGAGCTGTTTTTT
TRBJ1-1 | . | . | TRBV7-9 | CASSLNYEAFF | TGTGCCAGCAGCTTAAACTACGAAGCTTTCTTT
TRBJ2-3 | TRBD1 | once | TRBV7-2 | CASSQDRGKTDTQYF | TGTGCCAGCAGCCAGGACAGGGGAAAGACAGATACGCAGTATTTT
TRBJ1-6 | TRBD1 | . | TRBV6-6 | CASCFPRQGEGSPLHF | TGTGCCAGCTGCTTTCCCAGACAGGGGGAAGGCTCACCCCTCCACTTT
TRBJ2-3 | TRBD1 | . | TRBV7-2 | CASSLDRGGTDTQYF | TGTGCCAGCAGCTTAGACAGGGGAGGCACAGATACGCAGTATTTT
TRBJ2-3 | . | . | TRBV4-3 | CASSQDTGMRADTQYF | TGCGCCAGCAGCCAAGACACGGGAATGAGGGCAGATACGCAGTATTTT
TRBJ1-2 | TRBD1 | . | TRBV6-5 | CASSTDRGGYGYTF | TGTGCCAGCAGTACGGACAGGGGAGGGTATGGCTACACCTTC
TRBJ1-1 | TRBD1 | . | TRBV10-3 | CAIRGDRGRWDTGTFF | TGTGCCATCAGGGGGGACAGGGGGCGCTGGGACACGGGTACTTTCTTT
TRBJ1-1 | TRBD1 | few | TRBV19 | CASSIGQGANAFF | TGTGCCAGTAGTATAGGACAGGGGGCAAATGCTTTCTTT
TRBJ1-2 | TRBD1 | . | TRBV3-1/TRBV3-2 | CASSLSVTGVDGYTF | TGTGCCAGCAGCCTATCCGTGACAGGGGTTGATGGCTACACCTTC
TRBJ2-7 | TRBD2 | . | TRBV4-1 | CASSQELSGGRRSYEQYF | TGCGCCAGCAGCCAAGAACTCTCGGGAGGCAGGAGGTCCTACGAGCAGTACTTC
TRBJ1-6 | . | few | TRBV30 | CAWIPVTKTSPLHF | TGTGCCTGGATTCCGGTTACTAAAACTTCACCCCTCCACTTT
TRBJ1-2 | . | . | TRBV6-1 | CASSEFLGPYSGDSGYTF | TGTGCCAGCAGTGAATTTCTAGGACCCTACTCGGGGGACTCGGGCTACACCTTC
TRBJ1-5 | TRBD1 | . | TRBV7-2 | CASSPRTGSGQPQHF | TGTGCCAGCAGCCCCCGGACAGGGTCGGGTCAGCCCCAGCATTTT
TRBJ2-7 | TRBD1 | . | TRBV6-5 | CASRRDREYPYEQYF | TGTGCCAGCAGACGAGACAGGGAATACCCCTACGAGCAGTACTTC
TRBJ1-2 | . | . | TRBV19 | CASRDQGRDGYTF | TGTGCCAGTAGGGATCAGGGGAGGGATGGCTACACCTTC
TRBJ2-5 | . | . | TRBV29-1 | CSVDLGQHQETQYF | TGCAGCGTTGATTTAGGACAGCACCAAGAGACCCAGTACTTC
TRBJ2-1 | TRBD2 | . | TRBV19 | CASSILSGLAGFEQFF | TGTGCCAGTAGTATCCTCTCAGGACTAGCGGGATTTGAGCAGTTCTTC
TRBJ1-1 | . | . | TRBV30 | CAWNPGQSFVFF | TGTGCCTGGAACCCCGGACAATCTTTTGTTTTCTTT
TRBJ2-3 | TRBD2 | few | TRBV6-2/TRBV6-3 | CASSYTLTWTSGELTDTQYF | TGTGCCAGCAGTTACACCCTCACTTGGACTAGCGGGGAACTCACAGATACGCAGTATTTT
TRBJ2-1 | . | . | TRBV5-5 | CASSLEASTYNEQFF | TGTGCCAGCAGCTTGGAGGCTAGCACGTACAATGAGCAGTTCTTC
TRBJ2-1 | . | . | TRBV6-6 | CASSYSEEGEQFF | TGTGCCAGCAGTTACTCAGAGGAGGGTGAGCAGTTCTTC
TRBJ1-2 | . | . | TRBV5-4 | CASSIWGGLQHGYTF | TGTGCCAGCAGTATTTGGGGAGGATTACAGCATGGCTACACCTTC
TRBJ1-3 | . | . | TRBV7-2 | CASSFGGNSGNTIYF | TGTGCCAGCAGCTTCGGGGGGAACTCTGGAAACACCATATATTTT
TRBJ1-4 | TRBD1 | . | TRBV28 | CASSTTGVPNEKLFF | TGTGCCAGCAGTACAACAGGGGTGCCTAATGAAAAACTGTTTTTT
TRBJ2-3 | . | . | TRBV6-4 | CASSLAGGTDTQYF | TGTGCCAGCAGTCTCGCGGGTGGCACAGATACGCAGTATTTT
TRBJ1-1 | . | . | TRBV19 | CASSIRPGAPMNTEAFF | TGTGCCAGTAGTATAAGACCAGGGGCTCCGATGAACACTGAAGCTTTCTTT